A single T cell receptor beta chain is shown here with its context. The target antigen is unknown. The method was immunoSEQ multiplex PCR; TCRdb's version includes in-frame clones alone and lacks a portion of them. The sample lists just over 55,000 clones, approximately 81% seen once, with more than 4% in the top ten. V lost 7 bases, J lost 4 bases, and 9 bases stayed unmatched. CDR3 length: 16 amino acids. CDR1 and CDR2 (germline): MNHEY, SMNVEV (reference sequence). The sample belongs to a study of vaccination effects on CD4 cells after COVID-19. Study outcomes and limitations: In the late period after vaccination, infection- and vaccine-induced clones contracted markedly.

After roughly 9 days in culture, the CD4+ T cells were isolated. All participants had two doses of either the BNT162b2 or mRNA-1273 vaccine. Having tested negative for nucleocapsid antibodies, the vaccine recipients showed no prior SARS-CoV-2 infection. The genes are TRBV27 and TRBJ2-1; 11 bases map to TRBD2. The sequence was collected from a human donor who received a COVID-19 vaccine. The sample in question was CD4+ T cells from PBMCs cultured without peptide, obtained after COVID-19 vaccination. This CDR3 reads CASIGGGLAVYNEQFF. For the CDR3, the DNA is TGTGCCAGCATCGGTGGGGGACTAGCGGTGTACAATGAGCAGTTCTTC.